These 21 T cell receptor beta chains were all obtained from the same sample, sequenced in a study of blood T cells in healthy people across ages. Together with a sample-barcoded 5' primer, a J-beta primer mix was included in a second PCR lasting about 6 to 11 cycles. TCRdb reprocessed the 5' RACE reads with MiXCR, giving one entry per CDR3 protein. The data hold 1,300,000 or so distinct CDR3 sequences, with roughly 59% observed a single time. The sequenced sample was blood. Receptor source: a man aged 18 to 29 in good health.

The genes are TRBV7-9 and TRBJ2-7, with 8 bases that match TRBD2. V shed 2 bases, J shed 6 bases, and the junction held 3 bases outside the gene matches. CDR3 length: 13 residues. Germline loops: CDR1 SEHNR, CDR2 FQNEAQ (reference sequence). CDR3 bases: TGTGCCAGCAGCTTACTAGCGGGCCGCGAGCAGTACTTC. Amino acid sequence: CASSLLAGREQYF. Full variable domain (rest looked up from reference TRBV7-9 and TRBJ2-7): DTGVSQNPRHKITKRGQNVTFRCDPISEHNRLYWYRQTLGQGPEFLTYFQNEAQLEKSRLLSDRFSAERPKGSFSTLEIQRTEQGDSAMYLCASSLLAGREQYFGPGTRLTVT.

The rearrangement joins TRBV6-5 to TRBJ1-2, with D possibly matching TRBD1 (5 bases). CDR1 and CDR2 (germline): MNHEY, SVGAGI. This CDR3 has 16 residues. V dropped 4 bases and J dropped 6 bases, with 21 bases sitting between them. The CDR3 region is CASSSLTDNPLDGYTF. The DNA of the CDR3 is TGTGCCAGCAGTTCCTTGACAGATAACCCTCTAGATGGCTACACCTTC.

Concerning this clonotype itself: A junction end diverges from the germline sequence, so it may reflect a read error. The rearrangement links TRBV2 to TRBJ2-7; 8 bases are shared with TRBD2. Germline loops: CDR1 SNHLY, CDR2 FYNNEI. The CDR3 loop spans 16 amino acids. This CDR3 is CASSEEVLAGAYKQYF. CDR3 coding DNA: TGTGCCAGCAGTGAAGAAGTGCTAGCGGGCGCCTACAAGCAGTACTTC. Looking up the rest from reference TRBV2 and TRBJ2-7 gives the full variable domain: EPEVTQTPSHQVTQMGQEVILRCVPISNHLYFYWYRQILGQKVEFLVSFYNNEISEKSEIFDDQFSVERPDGSNFTLKIRSTKLEDSAMYFCASSEEVLAGAYKQYFGPGTRLTVT.

This clonotype appeared a few times. The chain carries TRBV20-1 and TRBJ1-2, with D tentatively TRBD1 (5 bases). CDR1 is DFQATT, CDR2 SNEGSKA, per germline (reference sequence). With 0 bases removed from V and 10 bases from J, the gap between germline ends came to 12 bases. This CDR3 is 12 amino acids long. CDR3: CSARDSGGDYTF. In DNA form, the CDR3 reads TGCAGTGCTAGAGATAGCGGGGGAGACTACACCTTC.

V and J are TRBV7-9 and TRBJ2-5; weak D call: TRBD2 (5 bases). V gave up 5 bases and J gave up 3 bases, with 13 bases separating them. Germline CDR1 SEHNR, CDR2 FQNEAQ (reference sequence). The CDR3 spans 14 residues. CDR3 loop: CASSKLDLKETQYF. For the CDR3, the DNA is TGTGCCAGCAGCAAGCTGGACTTGAAAGAGACCCAGTACTTC.

V gene TRBV20-1 combines with J gene TRBJ1-1; perhaps TRBD1 as D (6 bases). CDR1 is DFQATT and CDR2 is SNEGSKA in the germline V gene (reference sequence). This CDR3 comprises 14 residues. Between the trimmed V and J ends, which lost 1 base and 8 bases, there was a span of 17 bases. The DNA of the CDR3 is TGCAGTGCTAGAGGGAGGGATTGGGGGCTGGAAGCTTTCTTT. This sequence encodes CSARGRDWGLEAFF.

This clonotype was detected a few times. The chain uses TRBV6-6 and TRBJ2-7; D perhaps matches TRBD1 (6 bases). V lost 2 bases and J 1 base, leaving 12 bases between the germline ends. The CDR3 loop spans 15 amino acids. Germline CDR1 is MNHNY and CDR2 is SVGAGI (reference sequence). The CDR3 DNA reads TGTGCCAGCAGTTACGTGGGCAGGGGTTCCTACGAGCAGTACTTC. It codes for CASSYVGRGSYEQYF.

This clonotype was detected a few times. The chain links TRBV27 to TRBJ2-7; 7 nucleotides line up with TRBD2. This CDR3 contains 14 residues. Germline CDR1 reads MNHEY; CDR2 reads SMNVEV (reference sequence). V trimming: 8 bases; J trimming: 3 bases; junction bases outside the gene matches: 10. In DNA, the CDR3 is TGTGCCAGCGCGGAGCGGGACTACTTCTACGAGCAGTACTTC. Protein sequence: CASAERDYFYEQYF.

The V call is TRBV3-1, the J call TRBJ2-3; 12 nucleotides match TRBD2. V dropped 3 bases and J dropped 2; count of bases not matched to a gene: 12. CDR3 size: 19 residues. Germline CDR1 and CDR2: LGHDT and YNNKEL (reference sequence). In DNA form, the CDR3 reads TGTGCCAGCAGCCAGCCACTAGCGGGGGGCCCCTTTTACACAGATACGCAGTATTTT. Protein: CASSQPLAGGPFYTDTQYF.

CDR3 residues: CSATGQMNTGELFF. The CDR3 DNA reads as TGCAGTGCTACGGGACAGATGAACACCGGGGAGCTGTTTTTT. The rearrangement uses TRBV20-1 and TRBJ2-2; 7 bases map to TRBD1. Per germline, CDR1 DFQATT and CDR2 SNEGSKA (reference sequence). CDR3 length: 14 residues. V dropped 4 bases and J dropped 1; count of bases not matched to a gene: 3.

This chain uses TRBV11-2 with TRBJ2-4; D ambiguous. The CDR3 length is 12 residues. Germline V gives CDR1 SGHAT, CDR2 FQNNGV. Trimming stripped 6 bases from V and 7 bases from J, with 10 bases between. For the CDR3, the DNA is TGTGCCAGCAGATCACAGAGGAACATTCAGTACTTC. Translating it yields CASRSQRNIQYF.

The chain is built from TRBV25-1 and TRBJ1-1, with TRBD1 matching 7 bases. CDR1 MGHDK and CDR2 SYGVNS come from the germline V gene. The CDR3 length is 13 residues. V dropped 6 bases and J dropped 3; count of bases not matched to a gene: 4. In DNA, the CDR3 is TGTGCCAGCAGCTTACAGGGGCACACTGAAGCTTTCTTT. As protein: CASSLQGHTEAFF.

The chain uses TRBV4-1 and TRBJ2-1, with D unresolved. CDR3 size: 14 residues. V was cut by 2 bases and J by 6 bases, with 11 bases left in between. Germline CDR1 is MGHRA and CDR2 is YSYEKL. The CDR3, as DNA: TGCGCCAGCAGCCAACGACTTAACGGCAATGAGCAGTTCTTC. Its protein is CASSQRLNGNEQFF.

The CDR3, as DNA: TGTGCCAGCAGTAATGCCGGGACAGGGGGCGAGCAGTACTTC. Its protein product is CASSNAGTGGEQYF. This chain joins TRBV7-9 and TRBJ2-7; 11 nucleotides agree with TRBD1. Germline trimming cut 6 bases from V and 6 bases from J; bases unmatched to any gene: 7. The germline V gene encodes CDR1 SEHNR and CDR2 FQNEAQ (reference sequence). The CDR3 is 14 residues long. Full variable domain (rest looked up from reference TRBV7-9 and TRBJ2-7): DTGVSQNPRHKITKRGQNVTFRCDPISEHNRLYWYRQTLGQGPEFLTYFQNEAQLEKSRLLSDRFSAERPKGSFSTLEIQRTEQGDSAMYLCASSNAGTGGEQYFGPGTRLTVT.

The J gene is TRBJ2-1, the V gene TRBV24-1, with D possibly being TRBD1 (6 bases). The J call is doubtful: the DNA matches TRBJ2-7 better. This CDR3 spans 18 amino acids. The germline CDR1 and CDR2 sequences are KGHDR and SFDVKD. CDR3 DNA: TGTGCCACCAGCAACGACCCGGGACACCTCTCCTCCTACAATGAGCAGTACTTC. This encodes CATSNDPGHLSSYNEQYF.

The V call is TRBV4-2, the J call TRBJ1-6, with D unclear. Trimming cost V 2 bases and J 6 bases, with 8 bases left between them. The CDR3 is made up of 14 amino acids. Germline assignment: CDR1 LGHNA and CDR2 YNFKEQ. CDR3 residues: CASSQMAFNSPLHF. CDR3 DNA sequence: TGTGCCAGCAGCCAAATGGCCTTTAATTCACCCCTCCACTTT.

This sequence joins TRBV7-9 and TRBJ2-7; 7 nucleotides line up with TRBD1. Trimming cost V 4 bases and J 2 bases; bases outside gene matches: 8. The CDR3 covers 15 residues. Looked up from germline, CDR1 is SEHNR and CDR2 is FQNEAQ (reference sequence). CDR3 nucleotide sequence: TGTGCCAGCAGCTCCGTCAGGGGGATTCCCTACGAGCAGTACTTC. It translates to CASSSVRGIPYEQYF.

Here the CDR3 reads CSPAPRAMHNYEQFF. The CDR3 DNA reads as TGCAGTCCTGCCCCCAGGGCCATGCATAACTATGAGCAGTTCTTC. This chain links TRBV20-1 with TRBJ2-1, with a tentative D call TRBD1 (5 bases). This CDR3 spans 15 amino acids. Trimming removed 8 bases at V and 8 bases at J, with 25 bases between. The germline CDR1 and CDR2 sequences are DFQATT and SNEGSKA (reference sequence).

V gene TRBV20-1 combines with J gene TRBJ2-5, with D possibly matching TRBD2 (5 bases). Trimming removed 6 bases at V and 2 bases at J, with 13 bases between. The CDR3 consists of 13 residues. Germline assignment: CDR1 DFQATT and CDR2 SNEGSKA (reference sequence). The CDR3 here is CSARAPYQETQYF. In DNA form, the CDR3 reads TGCAGTGCGAGGGCCCCCTATCAAGAGACCCAGTACTTC.

Remarks on this clonotype: A much larger clone sits a single nucleotide away, making a read error possible. The rearrangement links TRBV20-1 to TRBJ2-5, with unresolved D. The germline V gene encodes CDR1 DFQATT and CDR2 SNEGSKA (reference sequence). The CDR3 is made up of 10 amino acids. Here the CDR3 DNA reads TGCAGTGCTAGCTTAGAGGCCCAGTACTTC. This codes for CSASLEAQYF.

This chain uses TRBV9 with TRBJ2-3; no reliable D call. V was shortened by 0 bases and J by 3 bases, with 11 bases between the two germline ends. CDR1 SGDLS and CDR2 YYNGEE come from the germline V gene. The CDR3 has 15 amino acids. This CDR3 is CASSVGSRLTDTQYF. CDR3 sequence (DNA): TGTGCCAGCAGCGTAGGTAGTAGACTGACAGATACGCAGTATTTT.